This entry concerns a single T cell receptor beta chain. The sample belongs to a study of PD-1 blockade in classical Hodgkin lymphoma. This table comes from immunoSEQ multiplex PCR, and its TCRdb copy is limited to in-frame clones, with some not included. The sample holds 20,000 to 25,000 clones, about two thirds seen once. Every patient had relapsed following autologous stem cell transplantation, and cohorts differed in brentuximab vedotin exposure. This TCR came from a human donor with classical Hodgkin lymphoma. Specimen: peripheral blood mononuclear cells (PBMCs), collected at baseline.

The CDR3 DNA sequence: TGCGCCAGCAGCCTATCGACAGGGACTAGCACAGATACGCAGTATTTT. It is translated as CASSLSTGTSTDTQYF. The genes are TRBV5-1 and TRBJ2-3, with D maybe TRBD1 (7 bases). The CDR3 is 16 amino acids. With 4 bases removed from V and 0 bases from J, the gap between germline ends came to 15 bases. Germline loops: CDR1 SGHRS, CDR2 YFSETQ.